Below are 31 T cell receptor beta chains sequenced from a single sample in a study of identical twins. TCRdb reanalysed the 5' RACE reads using MiXCR and keeps one entry per CDR3 protein. The table has roughly 540,000 distinct CDR3 sequences, roughly 21% seen once. This sample was also put to use in a study of T cells expressing NK-cell markers.

The sequenced material came from CD4+ T cells sorted from blood. The source is a woman aged 18-35 years in good health.

In its sample, this clonotype was seen a few times. The chain recombines TRBV7-2 with TRBJ1-2; 8 bases match TRBD1. This CDR3 comprises 17 residues. V lost 1 base to trimming and J lost 5 bases; unmatched junction nucleotides: 12. The V gene's germline CDR1 is SGHTA and CDR2 FQGNSA. The CDR3 DNA follows: TGTGCCAGCAGCTTAGTAGCAGGACAGGGTCGATCGTATGGCTACACCTTC. It translates to CASSLVAGQGRSYGYTF.

This chain joins TRBV3-1 and TRBJ2-7, with D hard to call. The CDR3 has 16 amino acids. V was shortened by 1 base and J by 2 bases, with 15 bases between the two germline ends. The germline V gene has CDR1 LGHDT and CDR2 YNNKEL (reference sequence). CDR3 region: CASSQGPSRWAYEQYF. CDR3 nucleotide sequence: TGTGCCAGCAGCCAAGGTCCTTCCCGGTGGGCCTACGAGCAGTACTTC.

The rearrangement joins TRBV20-1 to TRBJ2-3, with D tentatively TRBD2 (6 bases). This CDR3 comprises 14 residues. Germline-derived CDR1 and CDR2 are DFQATT and SNEGSKA (reference sequence). V lost 6 bases and J 3 bases, leaving 16 bases between the germline ends. CDR3 amino acids: CSARYGGETDTQYF. CDR3 coding DNA: TGCAGTGCCAGATACGGGGGAGAAACAGATACGCAGTATTTT.

This chain connects TRBV3-1 to TRBJ1-5; 7 bases align to TRBD1. This CDR3 is 14 amino acids long. Unmatched junction bases numbered 7, after V lost 5 bases and J lost 6 bases. The germline gives CDR1 LGHDT, CDR2 YNNKEL (reference sequence). CDR3 sequence reads: CASSYRGSSQPQHF. In DNA form, the CDR3 reads TGTGCCAGCAGCTACAGGGGCTCGAGTCAGCCCCAGCATTTT.

This clonotype was seen many times. The chain joins TRBV5-1 to TRBJ2-3; TRBD1 aligns across 7 bases. Germline CDR1 is SGHRS and CDR2 is YFSETQ. The CDR3 extends over 16 amino acids. J was trimmed by 3 bases and V by 4 bases; bases with no gene match: 11. CDR3 nucleotide sequence: TGCGCCAGCAGCCGTCGGACAGGCTTAACGACAGATACGCAGTATTTT. It yields the protein CASSRRTGLTTDTQYF. The full variable domain, completed using reference TRBV5-1 and TRBJ2-3, is KAGVTQTPRYLIKTRGQQVTLSCSPISGHRSVSWYQQTPGQGLQFLFEYFSETQRNKGNFPGRFSGRQFSNSRSEMNVSTLELGDSALYLCASSRRTGLTTDTQYFGPGTRLTVL.

The gene calls are TRBV5-3 and TRBJ2-4, with D hard to call. TRBV5-3 is treated as an ORF (open reading frame) with a function not yet certain. There are 17 residues in the CDR3. Trimming pared 0 bases from V and 1 base from J, leaving 14 bases between. This CDR3 is CARSLAERSAAKNIQYF. CDR3 in DNA: TGTGCCAGAAGCTTGGCCGAGCGCAGCGCCGCCAAAAACATTCAGTACTTC.

This clonotype was seen a handful of times. The chain couples TRBV27 to TRBJ2-5; the D call may be TRBD1 or TRBD2 (6 bases each). This CDR3 is 14 amino acids long. Germline V lookup: CDR1 MNHEY, CDR2 SMNVEV (reference sequence). V was clipped by 5 bases and J by 9 bases, with 19 bases between them. This chain's CDR3 is CASSADGGGSPQYF. The CDR3 coding sequence is TGTGCCAGCAGTGCGGACGGAGGGGGGAGCCCCCAGTACTTC.

The V call is TRBV20-1, the J call TRBJ1-6; TRBD1 matches 7 bases. Trimming took 1 base from V and 7 from J; bases not matched to a gene: 4. CDR3 size: 14 residues. The germline CDR1 and CDR2 sequences are DFQATT and SNEGSKA (reference sequence). CDR3 region: CSARGQGQNSPLHF. In nucleotides, the CDR3 is TGCAGTGCTAGAGGACAGGGCCAGAATTCACCCCTCCACTTT.

The chain recombines TRBV27 with TRBJ2-1, with TRBD2 identical over 9 bases. CDR3 length equals 16 residues. J gave up 7 bases and V 4 bases, and 11 bases lay outside the gene matches. Germline values: CDR1 MNHEY, CDR2 SMNVEV (reference sequence). CDR3 nucleotides: TGTGCCAGCAGTTCGAGGAGTAGCGGGAGAGTAAATGAGCAGTTCTTC. It translates to CASSSRSSGRVNEQFF.

This clonotype occurred many times. V gene TRBV7-9 combines with J gene TRBJ2-7; D is unresolved. This CDR3 has 11 amino acids. V was shortened by 5 bases and J by 6 bases, with 8 bases between the two germline ends. Germline values: CDR1 SEHNR, CDR2 FQNEAQ (reference sequence). For the CDR3, the DNA is TGTGCCAGCAGCCTGCAATTCGAGCAGTACTTC. It codes for CASSLQFEQYF.

The chain uses TRBV5-1 and TRBJ2-2; no clear D. The CDR3 is made up of 12 amino acids. Germline V lookup: CDR1 SGHRS, CDR2 YFSETQ. V lost 7 bases, J lost 3 bases, and 7 bases lay in between. DNA for the CDR3: TGCGCCAGCGTCGATTACACCGGGGAGCTGTTTTTT. It translates to CASVDYTGELFF.

This clonotype was seen only once. The rearrangement links TRBV4-3 to TRBJ2-5; no clear D gene. V lost 0 bases to trimming and J lost 4 bases, with 15 bases between them. The length of the CDR3 is 16 residues. Germline loops: CDR1 LGHNA, CDR2 YSLEER. Here the CDR3 reads CASSQDPRLGPETQYF. As DNA, the CDR3 is TGCGCCAGCAGCCAAGACCCGAGACTGGGCCCAGAGACCCAGTACTTC.

This rearrangement joins TRBV11-2 to TRBJ2-1, with TRBD1 matching over 7 bases. This CDR3 spans 16 amino acids. J lost 6 bases, V lost 9 bases, and 17 bases had no gene match. Germline assignment: CDR1 SGHAT and CDR2 FQNNGV. CDR3 amino acids: CASATGSFIGGNEQFF. The CDR3 bases are TGTGCCAGTGCGACAGGGTCTTTTATTGGAGGCAATGAGCAGTTCTTC.

The sample holds a few counts of this clonotype. The V and J genes are TRBV5-1 and TRBJ2-5; 13 nucleotides align to TRBD2. V dropped 0 bases and J dropped 4; count of bases not matched to a gene: 9. CDR3 length: 18 amino acids. Germline CDR1 SGHRS, CDR2 YFSETQ. The CDR3 DNA sequence: TGCGCCAGCAGCTTGGGCCTCACTAGCGGGAGGGCCCGAGAGACCCAGTACTTC. It yields the protein CASSLGLTSGRARETQYF.

This chain links TRBV20-1 with TRBJ2-2, with TRBD2 matching 14 bases. This CDR3 spans 19 amino acids. With 3 bases clipped from V and 3 bases from J, the junction kept 12 bases outside the gene matches. Per the germline V gene, CDR1 is DFQATT and CDR2 is SNEGSKA (reference sequence). This CDR3 is CSASPTGTSGRGYTGELFF. DNA for the CDR3: TGCAGTGCTAGTCCTACCGGGACTAGCGGGAGAGGGTACACCGGGGAGCTGTTTTTT.

The chain has TRBV20-1 and TRBJ2-2, with unresolved D. The germline gives CDR1 DFQATT, CDR2 SNEGSKA (reference sequence). The CDR3 is made up of 13 amino acids. Trimming stripped 5 bases from V and 4 bases from J, with 11 bases between. CDR3 residues: CSAPRAITGELFF. CDR3 DNA: TGCAGTGCTCCCCGGGCCATCACCGGGGAGCTGTTTTTT.

In this sample, this clonotype turned up once. This chain uses TRBV20-1 with TRBJ2-1; 8 bases are a match to TRBD2. The trim removed 6 bases at V and 1 base at J, leaving 5 bases unmatched. Germline CDR1 reads DFQATT; CDR2 reads SNEGSKA (reference sequence). The CDR3 is made up of 14 amino acids. CDR3 sequence: CSAYKRGSYNEQFF. The CDR3 DNA is TGCAGTGCGTATAAGCGGGGGTCCTACAATGAGCAGTTCTTC.

This clonotype was counted a few times. The chain couples TRBV20-1 to TRBJ2-7, with unresolved D. The CDR3 is 14 residues long. Germline assignment: CDR1 DFQATT and CDR2 SNEGSKA (reference sequence). The germline V and J ends were trimmed by 0 bases and 0 bases, with 9 bases remaining between them. CDR3 loop: CSARDPFSSYEQYF. CDR3 nucleotides: TGCAGTGCTAGAGACCCCTTCAGCTCCTACGAGCAGTACTTC.

The chain joins TRBV20-1 to TRBJ2-7; the D is unclear. Per germline, CDR1 DFQATT and CDR2 SNEGSKA (reference sequence). The V end was cut by 4 bases, the J end by 3 bases, with 16 bases between. The CDR3 sequence is 14 residues long. Written as DNA, the CDR3 is TGCAGTGCTATCTCCCAGCCCGCGAGCTACGAGCAGTACTTC. Its translation: CSAISQPASYEQYF.

This clonotype has just a few counts. V usage is TRBV20-1 and J usage is TRBJ1-5; 9 bases map to TRBD1. The CDR3 runs to 13 residues. Trimming at V came to 6 bases and at J to 5 bases, leaving 5 bases not matched to a gene. Germline CDR1 is DFQATT and CDR2 is SNEGSKA (reference sequence). The CDR3 reads CSARTGADQPQHF. The CDR3 bases are TGCAGTGCCCGGACAGGGGCAGATCAGCCCCAGCATTTT.

This clonotype was counted between two and nine times. V usage is TRBV15 and J usage is TRBJ2-7; TRBD1 aligns across 9 bases. CDR3 size: 17 residues. The germline V gene has CDR1 LNHNV and CDR2 YYDKDF (reference sequence). In DNA form, the CDR3 reads TGTCTCACCAGCAGAGATCTTCCCGGGACAGGGAACAACGAGCAGTACTTC. Translated: CLTSRDLPGTGNNEQYF.

The chain is built from TRBV18 and TRBJ2-3; TRBD2 matches at 12 bases. There are 15 residues in the CDR3. The germline V gene has CDR1 KGHSH and CDR2 LQKENI. V dropped 6 bases and J dropped 3; count of bases not matched to a gene: 4. The CDR3 loop reads CASSEGLAGTDTQYF. The CDR3 bases are TGTGCCAGCTCGGAAGGACTAGCGGGAACAGATACGCAGTATTTT.

This clonotype was detected only a few times. The genes are TRBV25-1 and TRBJ2-2, with D perhaps given as TRBD1 or TRBD2 (6 bases each). V was cut by 5 bases and J by 6 bases, with 22 bases left in between. CDR1 MGHDK and CDR2 SYGVNS come from the germline V gene. The CDR3 runs 17 residues. CDR3 sequence reads: CASSHPRGQGGAGELFF. CDR3 in DNA: TGTGCCAGCAGTCATCCACGGGGGCAGGGAGGCGCCGGGGAGCTGTTTTTT. The full variable domain, rest sourced from reference TRBV25-1 and TRBJ2-2, is EADIYQTPRYLVIGTGKKITLECSQTMGHDKMYWYQQDPGMELHLIHYSYGVNSTEKGDLSSESTVSRIRTEHFPLTLESARPSHTSQYLCASSHPRGQGGAGELFFGEGSRLTVL.

J is TRBJ2-3 and V is TRBV24-1, with 10 bases identical to TRBD1. The germline CDR1 and CDR2 sequences are KGHDR and SFDVKD. V trimming: 10 bases; J trimming: 4 bases; junction bases outside the gene matches: 7. The CDR3 spans 14 residues. CDR3 protein: CATSGTGAPDTQYF. The CDR3 DNA sequence: TGTGCCACTTCCGGGACAGGGGCCCCAGATACGCAGTATTTT.

This clonotype was picked up a small number of times. CDR3 sequence: CSAPSRTVNTEAFF. The DNA of the CDR3 is TGCAGTGCGCCAAGCCGGACAGTCAACACTGAAGCTTTCTTT. The chain recombines TRBV20-1 with TRBJ1-1, with D possibly matching TRBD1 (6 bases). This CDR3 has 14 residues. Trimming shortened V by 6 bases and J by 2 bases, and 16 bases separated the two germline ends. Germline-derived CDR1 and CDR2 are DFQATT and SNEGSKA (reference sequence).

In this sample, this clonotype turned up many times. The rearrangement links TRBV7-2 to TRBJ2-3; D remains ambiguous. Trimming stripped 4 bases from V and 0 bases from J, with 8 bases between. This CDR3 has 14 amino acids. Germline lookup yields CDR1 SGHTA and CDR2 FQGNSA. CDR3 sequence: CASSSSRSTDTQYF. The CDR3 region has the DNA TGTGCCAGCAGCTCGTCCAGAAGCACAGATACGCAGTATTTT.

The chain has TRBV10-3 and TRBJ2-3; tentatively, D is TRBD1 or TRBD2 (6 bases each). The germline V and J ends were trimmed by 7 bases and 0 bases, with 14 bases remaining between them. The CDR3 has 15 amino acids. The germline V gene encodes CDR1 ENHRY and CDR2 SYGVKD. CDR3 coding DNA: TGTGCCATCACCCTAGGGGGACTTAGCACAGATACGCAGTATTTT. Amino acids: CAITLGGLSTDTQYF.

The rearrangement uses TRBV20-1 and TRBJ2-2, with 8 positions matching TRBD2. Germline lookup yields CDR1 DFQATT and CDR2 SNEGSKA (reference sequence). The CDR3 sequence is 14 residues long. J was trimmed by 6 bases and V by 2 bases; bases with no gene match: 5. The CDR3, as DNA: TGCAGTGCTAGAAGTGCTAGCGGGCCCGGGGAGCTGTTTTTT. It specifies CSARSASGPGELFF.

This clonotype was recorded a few times. This sequence joins TRBV12-3 or TRBV12-4 and TRBJ2-7, with D possibly matching TRBD1 (5 bases). The V gene lost 5 bases and the J gene lost 2 bases, with 10 bases spanning the gap. This CDR3 is built from 13 residues. The CDR3 protein is CASSPDSTYEQYF. CDR3 bases: TGTGCCAGCAGTCCTGACAGTACCTACGAGCAGTACTTC.

The rearrangement uses TRBV28 and TRBJ2-1, with 9 bases that match TRBD2. CDR3 length: 16 residues. Germline assignment: CDR1 MDHEN and CDR2 SYDVKM. V dropped 4 bases and J dropped 4; count of bases not matched to a gene: 8. CDR3 residues: CASSSLTSGFYNEQFF. As DNA, the CDR3 is TGTGCCAGCAGTTCACTTACTAGCGGGTTTTACAATGAGCAGTTCTTC.

This clonotype came up a few times. Mismatch with germline at one junction end may stem from a read error. V is TRBV7-9 and J is TRBJ2-4; no definite D call. The CDR3 consists of 13 residues. Per the germline V gene, CDR1 is SEHNR and CDR2 is FQNEAQ (reference sequence). CDR3 nucleotide sequence: TGTGCCAGCAGCTTAGATCCGGGCTCCACGTTGGACTTC. Its translation is CASSLDPGSTLDF.